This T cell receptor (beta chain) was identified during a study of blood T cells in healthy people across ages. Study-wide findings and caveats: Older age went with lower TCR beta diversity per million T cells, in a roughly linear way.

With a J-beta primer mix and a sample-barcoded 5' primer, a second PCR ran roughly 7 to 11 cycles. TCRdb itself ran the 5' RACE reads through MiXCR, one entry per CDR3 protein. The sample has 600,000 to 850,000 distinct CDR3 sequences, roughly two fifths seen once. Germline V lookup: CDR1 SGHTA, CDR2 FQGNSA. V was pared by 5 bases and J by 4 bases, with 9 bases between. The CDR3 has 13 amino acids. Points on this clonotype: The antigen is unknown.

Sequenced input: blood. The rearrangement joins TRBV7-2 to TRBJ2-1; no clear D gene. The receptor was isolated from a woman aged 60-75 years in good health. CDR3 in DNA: TGTGCCAGCAGCACTCTAATGTACAATGAGCAGTTCTTC. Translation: CASSTLMYNEQFF.